The clone carrying this T cell receptor (beta chain) occurred a few times. Its antigen is not identified. This record belongs to a study of Graves' ophthalmopathy and Graves' hyperthyroidism. Findings and limits, study-wide: Most expanded clonotypes from thyroid (those above 0.001 frequency) were also found in blood.

The TCR beta CDR3 regions underwent amplification from RNA transcripts. Following a first-round RT-PCR that used HTBI primers, a second-round multiplex PCR was carried out. TCRdb analysed the multiplex PCR reads with MiXCR anew, one entry per CDR3 protein. The table has over 40,000 distinct CDR3 sequences, 50% to 65% seen once. Other autoimmune diseases, uncontrolled infections, pregnancy and lactation each led to patient exclusion. The CDR3 is 15 residues long. Germline-derived CDR1 and CDR2 are SNHLY and FYNNEI. V was trimmed by 5 bases and J by 9 bases, leaving 17 bases between them. This clonotype was sampled from an adult man with Graves' ophthalmopathy. Sample: peripheral blood. This chain uses TRBV2 with TRBJ1-6, with D possibly matching TRBD1 (5 bases). CDR3 region: CASSLDGRQGSPLHF. The CDR3 DNA is TGTGCCAGCAGTCTCGACGGGCGGCAGGGTTCACCCCTCCACTTT.